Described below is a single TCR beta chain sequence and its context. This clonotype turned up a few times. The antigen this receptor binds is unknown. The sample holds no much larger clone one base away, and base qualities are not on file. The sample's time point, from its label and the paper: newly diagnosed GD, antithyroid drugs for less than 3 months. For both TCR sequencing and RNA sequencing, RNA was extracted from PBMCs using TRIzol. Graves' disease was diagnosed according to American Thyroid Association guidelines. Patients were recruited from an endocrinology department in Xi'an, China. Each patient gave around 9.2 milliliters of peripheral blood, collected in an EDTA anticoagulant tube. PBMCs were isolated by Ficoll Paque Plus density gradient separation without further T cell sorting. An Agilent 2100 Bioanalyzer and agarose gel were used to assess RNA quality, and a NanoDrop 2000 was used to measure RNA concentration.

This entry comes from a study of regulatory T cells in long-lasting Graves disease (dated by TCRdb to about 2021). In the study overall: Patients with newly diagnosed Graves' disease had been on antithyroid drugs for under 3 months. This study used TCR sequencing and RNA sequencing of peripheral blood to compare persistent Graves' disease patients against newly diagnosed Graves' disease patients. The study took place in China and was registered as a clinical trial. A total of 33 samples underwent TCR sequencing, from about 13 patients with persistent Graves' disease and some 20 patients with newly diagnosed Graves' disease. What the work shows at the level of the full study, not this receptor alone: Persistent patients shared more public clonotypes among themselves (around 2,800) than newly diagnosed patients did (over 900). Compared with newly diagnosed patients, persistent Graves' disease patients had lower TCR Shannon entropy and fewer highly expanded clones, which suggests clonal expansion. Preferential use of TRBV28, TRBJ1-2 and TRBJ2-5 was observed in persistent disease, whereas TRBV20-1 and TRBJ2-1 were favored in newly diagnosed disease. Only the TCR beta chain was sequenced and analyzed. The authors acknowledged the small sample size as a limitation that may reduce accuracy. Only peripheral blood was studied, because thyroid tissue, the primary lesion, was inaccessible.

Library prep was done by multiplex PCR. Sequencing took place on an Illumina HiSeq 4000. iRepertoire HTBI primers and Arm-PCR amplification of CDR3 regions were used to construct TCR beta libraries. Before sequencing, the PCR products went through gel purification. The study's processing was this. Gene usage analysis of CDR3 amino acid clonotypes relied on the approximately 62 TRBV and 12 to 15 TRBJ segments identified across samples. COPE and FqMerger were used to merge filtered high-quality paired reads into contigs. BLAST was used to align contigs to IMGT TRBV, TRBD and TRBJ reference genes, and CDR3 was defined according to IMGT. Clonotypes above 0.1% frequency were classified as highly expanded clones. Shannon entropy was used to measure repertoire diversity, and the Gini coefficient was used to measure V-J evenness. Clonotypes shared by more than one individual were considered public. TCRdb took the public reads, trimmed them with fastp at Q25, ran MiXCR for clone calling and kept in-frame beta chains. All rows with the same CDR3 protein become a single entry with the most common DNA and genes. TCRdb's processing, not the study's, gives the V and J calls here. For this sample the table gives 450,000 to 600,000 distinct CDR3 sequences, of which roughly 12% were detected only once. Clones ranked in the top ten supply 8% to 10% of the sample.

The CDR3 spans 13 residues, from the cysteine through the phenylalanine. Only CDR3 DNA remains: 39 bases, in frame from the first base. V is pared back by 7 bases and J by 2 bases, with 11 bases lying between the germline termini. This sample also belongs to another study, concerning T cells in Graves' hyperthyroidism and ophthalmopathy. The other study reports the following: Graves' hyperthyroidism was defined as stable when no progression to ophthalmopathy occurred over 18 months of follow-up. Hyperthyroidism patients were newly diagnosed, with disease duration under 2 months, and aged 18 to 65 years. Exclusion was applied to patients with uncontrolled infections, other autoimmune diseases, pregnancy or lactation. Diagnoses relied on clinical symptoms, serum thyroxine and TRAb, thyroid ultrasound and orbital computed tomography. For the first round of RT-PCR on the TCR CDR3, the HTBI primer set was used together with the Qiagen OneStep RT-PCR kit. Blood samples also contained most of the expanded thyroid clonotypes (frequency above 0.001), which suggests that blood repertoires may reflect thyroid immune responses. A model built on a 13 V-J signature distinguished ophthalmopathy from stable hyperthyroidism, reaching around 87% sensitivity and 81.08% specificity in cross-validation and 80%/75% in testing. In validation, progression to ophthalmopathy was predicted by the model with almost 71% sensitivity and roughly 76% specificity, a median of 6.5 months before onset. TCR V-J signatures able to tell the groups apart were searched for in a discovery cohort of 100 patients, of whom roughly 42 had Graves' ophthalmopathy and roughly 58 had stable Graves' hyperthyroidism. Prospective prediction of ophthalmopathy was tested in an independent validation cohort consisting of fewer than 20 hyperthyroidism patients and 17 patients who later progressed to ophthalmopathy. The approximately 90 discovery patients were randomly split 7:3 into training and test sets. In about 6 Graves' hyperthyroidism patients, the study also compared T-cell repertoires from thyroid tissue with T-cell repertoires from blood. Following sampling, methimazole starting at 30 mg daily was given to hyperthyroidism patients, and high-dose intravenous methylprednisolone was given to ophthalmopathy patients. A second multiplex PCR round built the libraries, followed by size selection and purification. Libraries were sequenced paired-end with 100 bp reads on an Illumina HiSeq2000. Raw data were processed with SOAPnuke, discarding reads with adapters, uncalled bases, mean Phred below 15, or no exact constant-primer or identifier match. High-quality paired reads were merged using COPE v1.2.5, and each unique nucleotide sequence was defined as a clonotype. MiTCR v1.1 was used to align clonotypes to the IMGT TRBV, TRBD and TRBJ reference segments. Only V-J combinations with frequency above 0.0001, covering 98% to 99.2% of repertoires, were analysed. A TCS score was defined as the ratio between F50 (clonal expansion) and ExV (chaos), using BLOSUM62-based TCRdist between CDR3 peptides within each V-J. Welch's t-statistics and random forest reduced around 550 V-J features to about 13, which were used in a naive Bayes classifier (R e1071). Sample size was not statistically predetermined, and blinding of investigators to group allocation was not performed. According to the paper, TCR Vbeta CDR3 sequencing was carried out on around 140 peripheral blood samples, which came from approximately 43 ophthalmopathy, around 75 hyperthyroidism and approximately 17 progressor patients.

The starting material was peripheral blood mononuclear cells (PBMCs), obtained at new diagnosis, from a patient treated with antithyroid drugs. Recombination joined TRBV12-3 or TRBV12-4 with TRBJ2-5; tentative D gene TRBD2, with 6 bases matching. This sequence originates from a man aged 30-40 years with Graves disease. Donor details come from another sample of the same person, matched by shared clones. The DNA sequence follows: TGTGCCAGCACCGGGGGAGTGCAAGAGACCCAGTACTTC. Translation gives CASTGGVQETQYF.